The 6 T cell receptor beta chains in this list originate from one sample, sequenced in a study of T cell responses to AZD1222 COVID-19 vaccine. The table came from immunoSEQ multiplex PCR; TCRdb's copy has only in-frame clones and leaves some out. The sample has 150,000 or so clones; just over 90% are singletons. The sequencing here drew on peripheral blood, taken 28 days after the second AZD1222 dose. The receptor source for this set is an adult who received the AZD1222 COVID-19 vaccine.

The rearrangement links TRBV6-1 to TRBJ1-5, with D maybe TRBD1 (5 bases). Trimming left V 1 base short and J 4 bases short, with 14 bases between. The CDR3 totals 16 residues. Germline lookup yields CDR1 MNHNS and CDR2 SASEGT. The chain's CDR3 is CASSEVGGWENQPQHF. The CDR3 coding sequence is TGTGCCAGCAGTGAAGTTGGGGGGTGGGAAAATCAGCCCCAGCATTTT.

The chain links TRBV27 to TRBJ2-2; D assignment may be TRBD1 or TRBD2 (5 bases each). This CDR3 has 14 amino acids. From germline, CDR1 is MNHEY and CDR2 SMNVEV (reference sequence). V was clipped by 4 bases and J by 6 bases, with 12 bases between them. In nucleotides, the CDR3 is TGTGCCAGCAGTTCACTCCGGGACCCCGGGGAGCTGTTTTTT. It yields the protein CASSSLRDPGELFF.

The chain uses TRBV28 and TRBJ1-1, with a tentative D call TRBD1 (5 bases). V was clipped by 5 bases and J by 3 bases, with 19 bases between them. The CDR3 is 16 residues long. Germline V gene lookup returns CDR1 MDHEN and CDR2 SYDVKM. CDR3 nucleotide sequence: TGTGCCAGCAGTCCCTGGGGGGGAGGGTCTTACACTGAAGCTTTCTTT. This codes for CASSPWGGGSYTEAFF.

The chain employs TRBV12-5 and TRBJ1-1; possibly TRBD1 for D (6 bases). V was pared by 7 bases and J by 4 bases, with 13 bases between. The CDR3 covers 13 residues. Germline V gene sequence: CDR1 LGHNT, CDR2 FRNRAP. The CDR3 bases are TGTGCTAGTGCCTACTTGGACAGCACTGAAGCTTTCTTT. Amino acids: CASAYLDSTEAFF. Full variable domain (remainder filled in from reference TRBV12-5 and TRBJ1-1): DARVTQTPRHKVTEMGQEVTMRCQPILGHNTVFWYRQTMMQGLELLAYFRNRAPLDDSGMPKDRFSAEMPDATLATLKIQPSEPRDSAVYFCASAYLDSTEAFFGQGTRLTVV.

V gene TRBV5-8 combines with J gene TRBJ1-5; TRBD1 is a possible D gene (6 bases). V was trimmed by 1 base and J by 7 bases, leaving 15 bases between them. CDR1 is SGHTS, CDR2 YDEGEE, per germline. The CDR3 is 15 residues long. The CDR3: CASSLSTGYKQPQHF. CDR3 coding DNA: TGTGCCAGCAGCTTGTCTACAGGGTATAAGCAGCCCCAGCATTTT.

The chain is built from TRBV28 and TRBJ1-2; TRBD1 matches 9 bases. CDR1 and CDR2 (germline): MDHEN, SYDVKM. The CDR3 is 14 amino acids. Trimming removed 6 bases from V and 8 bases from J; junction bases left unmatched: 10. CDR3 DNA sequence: TGTGCCAGCAGGGAGACCGGGACAGGGAGGGGCTACACCTTC. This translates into CASRETGTGRGYTF.